This T cell receptor (beta chain) was identified during a study of molecular identifiers for immune sequencing clone quantification. This CDR3 has 16 residues. V lost 0 bases and J lost 1; bases outside the gene matches: 5. Germline V gene data show CDR1 as LGHNT and CDR2 as FRNRAP. A single record per CDR3 protein comes from TCRdb applying MiXCR to the PCR reads. This table holds about 640,000 distinct CDR3 sequences, 15% to 20% found once. This clonotype has more than one count but fewer than ten. The V and J genes are TRBV12-5 and TRBJ2-7; 8 bases fit TRBD2. Sequenced sample: naive CD8+ T cells from blood, with Jurkat cell RNA spiked in. Subset noted: FACS-sorted CD8+CD4-CCR7+CD45RA+ naive T cells. This TCR derives from a human donor in good health. Some libraries in this study had Jurkat cell RNA spiked in. CDR3 sequence: CASGLVQGLGSYEQYF. The CDR3 DNA sequence: TGTGCTAGTGGTTTGGTACAGGGACTAGGATCCTACGAGCAGTACTTC.